The rows below give T cell receptor beta chains drawn from one sample of a study of memory CD4+ T cells and cytomegalovirus serostatus. Some clones are missing from TCRdb's copy, which holds only in-frame ones; the method was immunoSEQ multiplex PCR. The table has 55,000 or so clones, over 60% seen once. The sequenced material came from memory CD4+ T cells from blood. These receptors were taken from an adult in good health and CMV-seropositive. CDR3s include the opening cysteine and the closing phenylalanine or tryptophan. Each record gives: clone size, V gene, D gene, J gene, CDR3 DNA, CDR3 protein. The D gene is left open where the match is weak. Expanded clones get a size class; other rows say once, few or many, or leave the size out.

clone size: NA; V gene: TRBV18; D gene: TRBD1; J gene: TRBJ1-1; CDR3 DNA: TGTGCCAGCTCAGCGACAGGGGGCCGGGACACTGAAGCTTTCTTT; CDR3 protein: CASSATGGRDTEAFF
clone size: NA; V gene: TRBV19; D gene: NA; J gene: TRBJ2-7; CDR3 DNA: TGTGCCAGTAGTATGTCAGGGAACTACGAGCAGTACTTC; CDR3 protein: CASSMSGNYEQYF
clone size: NA; V gene: TRBV14; D gene: NA; J gene: TRBJ1-6; CDR3 DNA: TGTGCCAGCAGCCAAGATCTCACAGGGATCCTCCACTTT; CDR3 protein: CASSQDLTGILHF
clone size: NA; V gene: TRBV4-3; D gene: TRBD1; J gene: TRBJ1-3; CDR3 DNA: TGCGCCAGCAGCCCACAGGGGGGTAGTGGGGGGACCATATATTTT; CDR3 protein: CASSPQGGSGGTIYF
clone size: once; V gene: TRBV7-6; D gene: TRBD2; J gene: TRBJ2-7; CDR3 DNA: TGTGCCAGCAGCCGGTCCCGGGGGAGGGGAAGCGAGCAGTACTTC; CDR3 protein: CASSRSRGRGSEQYF
clone size: once; V gene: TRBV7-9; D gene: TRBD1; J gene: TRBJ1-3; CDR3 DNA: TGTGCCAGCAGCTCTCGGGACAGGGTGGTGAACACCATATATTTT; CDR3 protein: CASSSRDRVVNTIYF
clone size: NA; V gene: TRBV19; D gene: NA; J gene: TRBJ1-1; CDR3 DNA: TGTGCCAGTAGTACTGGGCAGGGGCGAGCTTTCTTT; CDR3 protein: CASSTGQGRAFF
clone size: few; V gene: TRBV7-2; D gene: TRBD1; J gene: TRBJ1-1; CDR3 DNA: TGTGCCAGCAGGCCAGGGGGAACGAACACTGAAGCTTTCTTT; CDR3 protein: CASRPGGTNTEAFF
clone size: NA; V gene: TRBV27; D gene: TRBD2; J gene: TRBJ2-3; CDR3 DNA: TGTGCCAGCAGTTTAATGCCGGGGGGGGGCACAGATACGCAGTATTTT; CDR3 protein: CASSLMPGGGTDTQYF
clone size: NA; V gene: TRBV5-1; D gene: TRBD2; J gene: TRBJ2-6; CDR3 DNA: TGCGCCAGCAGCTACCGGACTAGCGGGGCCTCTGGGGCCAACGTCCTGACTTTC; CDR3 protein: CASSYRTSGASGANVLTF
clone size: NA; V gene: TRBV5-8; D gene: NA; J gene: TRBJ2-2; CDR3 DNA: TGTGCCAGCAGCCCGGGACATTTAAACACCGGGGAGCTGTTTTTT; CDR3 protein: CASSPGHLNTGELFF
clone size: NA; V gene: TRBV18; D gene: NA; J gene: TRBJ2-2; CDR3 DNA: TGTGCCAGCTCACAGAAGGACAGCACGAACACCGGGGAGCTGTTTTTT; CDR3 protein: CASSQKDSTNTGELFF
clone size: NA; V gene: TRBV19; D gene: NA; J gene: TRBJ2-6; CDR3 DNA: TGTGCCAGTCTTCCTGGCTCTGGGGCCAACGTCCTGACTTTC; CDR3 protein: CASLPGSGANVLTF
clone size: NA; V gene: TRBV11-1; D gene: TRBD2; J gene: TRBJ2-7; CDR3 DNA: TGTGCCAGCAGCCAAAGGACTAGCGGTTACGAGCAGTACTTC; CDR3 protein: CASSQRTSGYEQYF
clone size: NA; V gene: TRBV11-2; D gene: NA; J gene: TRBJ2-3; CDR3 DNA: TGTGCCAGCAGCTTATCAGTCGCCTGGGCAGATACGCAGTATTTT; CDR3 protein: CASSLSVAWADTQYF
clone size: NA; V gene: TRBV4-2; D gene: TRBD1; J gene: TRBJ1-3; CDR3 DNA: TGTGCCAGCAGCCAAGTCACAGGGGCTGGAAACACCATATATTTT; CDR3 protein: CASSQVTGAGNTIYF
clone size: NA; V gene: TRBV7-3; D gene: TRBD2; J gene: TRBJ2-3; CDR3 DNA: TGTGCCAGCAGCTTAACCCCAGCATTGGCGGGAGCAGATACGCAGTATTTT; CDR3 protein: CASSLTPALAGADTQYF
clone size: NA; V gene: TRBV5-4; D gene: NA; J gene: TRBJ1-2; CDR3 DNA: TGTGCCAGCAGCTTGGGGCTCAGGGCGGACTATGGCTACACCTTC; CDR3 protein: CASSLGLRADYGYTF
clone size: NA; V gene: TRBV7-6; D gene: NA; J gene: TRBJ1-6; CDR3 DNA: TGTGCCAGCAGCACTCAGTATAATTCACCCCTCCACTTT; CDR3 protein: CASSTQYNSPLHF
clone size: NA; V gene: TRBV27; D gene: NA; J gene: TRBJ2-6; CDR3 DNA: TGTGCCAGCAGTTCGGGGACCCCCCAACGCTCTGGGGCCAACGTCCTGACTTTC; CDR3 protein: CASSSGTPQRSGANVLTF
clone size: NA; V gene: TRBV6-6; D gene: NA; J gene: TRBJ2-2; CDR3 DNA: TGTGCCAGCAGTTATACAGGGAAATCGACCGGGGAGCTGTTTTTT; CDR3 protein: CASSYTGKSTGELFF
clone size: NA; V gene: TRBV7-9; D gene: TRBD1; J gene: TRBJ1-4; CDR3 DNA: TGTGCCAGCAGCCCTCAGGGGGCCAGTGAAAAACTGTTTTTT; CDR3 protein: CASSPQGASEKLFF
clone size: NA; V gene: TRBV30; D gene: NA; J gene: TRBJ1-1; CDR3 DNA: TGTGCCTGGATCTGGGGGGGTTCGAGCATGAACACTGAAGCTTTCTTT; CDR3 protein: CAWIWGGSSMNTEAFF
clone size: few; V gene: TRBV6-1; D gene: NA; J gene: TRBJ2-7; CDR3 DNA: TGTGCCAGCAGTGAAGGGGCAGGCCCCTACGAGCAGTACTTC; CDR3 protein: CASSEGAGPYEQYF
clone size: NA; V gene: TRBV11-2; D gene: NA; J gene: TRBJ2-2; CDR3 DNA: TGTGCCAGTGGGGGAGTAGCGGTCACCGGGGAGCTGTTTTTT; CDR3 protein: CASGGVAVTGELFF
clone size: NA; V gene: TRBV5-6; D gene: NA; J gene: TRBJ1-4; CDR3 DNA: TGTGCCAGCAGCCTCCGACGGGAAAAACTGTTTTTT; CDR3 protein: CASSLRREKLFF
clone size: NA; V gene: TRBV6-1; D gene: NA; J gene: TRBJ2-7; CDR3 DNA: TGTGCCAGCGCGGAGCTCTACGAGCAGTACTTC; CDR3 protein: CASAELYEQYF
clone size: NA; V gene: TRBV6-1; D gene: NA; J gene: TRBJ2-7; CDR3 DNA: TGTGCCAGCAGTGGACTGATCTACGAGCAGTACTTC; CDR3 protein: CASSGLIYEQYF
clone size: NA; V gene: TRBV18; D gene: TRBD2; J gene: TRBJ2-7; CDR3 DNA: TGTGCCAGCTCACTGCGGACAGTCCTAGCGGGGGGTTCCTACGAGCAGTACTTC; CDR3 protein: CASSLRTVLAGGSYEQYF
clone size: NA; V gene: TRBV4-3; D gene: TRBD2; J gene: TRBJ2-5; CDR3 DNA: TGCGCCAGCAGCCATTTCCCCGCTGGGAGCGGGGGGGACCAAGAGACCCAGTACTTC; CDR3 protein: CASSHFPAGSGGDQETQYF
clone size: NA; V gene: TRBV10-3; D gene: NA; J gene: TRBJ1-2; CDR3 DNA: TGTGCCAGCAGGGCGACCGGGACTGGGAACTTTCTCTTCACCTTC; CDR3 protein: CASRATGTGNFLFTF
clone size: NA; V gene: TRBV7-8; D gene: TRBD2; J gene: TRBJ2-1; CDR3 DNA: TGTGCCAGCAGCTTAACTAGCGGTAACAATGAGCAGTTCTTC; CDR3 protein: CASSLTSGNNEQFF
clone size: NA; V gene: TRBV5-1; D gene: NA; J gene: TRBJ1-6; CDR3 DNA: TGCGCCAGCAGCGCCTATCCCTCGGTAGCGACCGCGAATTCACCCCTCCACTTT; CDR3 protein: CASSAYPSVATANSPLHF
clone size: NA; V gene: TRBV7-3; D gene: TRBD2; J gene: TRBJ2-1; CDR3 DNA: TGTGCCAGCAGCTTAGCGGGAGGCATCTCCTACAATGAGCAGTTCTTC; CDR3 protein: CASSLAGGISYNEQFF
clone size: NA; V gene: TRBV4-2; D gene: NA; J gene: TRBJ1-3; CDR3 DNA: TGTGCCAGCAACGGCGTGGGGCAGGCCGGGTCTGGAAACACCATATATTTT; CDR3 protein: CASNGVGQAGSGNTIYF
clone size: NA; V gene: TRBV7-2; D gene: TRBD1; J gene: TRBJ1-6; CDR3 DNA: TGTGCCAGCAGCCGTATAGAGGGGACAGGGCGTAATTCACCCCTCCACTTT; CDR3 protein: CASSRIEGTGRNSPLHF
clone size: NA; V gene: TRBV9; D gene: NA; J gene: TRBJ2-6; CDR3 DNA: TGTGCCAGCAGCGTAGCCGGAGGGATGAAGGCTGGGGCCAACGTCCTGACTTTC; CDR3 protein: CASSVAGGMKAGANVLTF
clone size: NA; V gene: TRBV7-2; D gene: TRBD2; J gene: TRBJ2-3; CDR3 DNA: TGTGCCAGCAGCTTAGGTCAGTTAGCGGGAGCCTTGACAGATACGCAGTATTTT; CDR3 protein: CASSLGQLAGALTDTQYF
clone size: NA; V gene: TRBV27; D gene: TRBD1; J gene: TRBJ2-1; CDR3 DNA: TGTGCCAGCCGATACGACAGGGCGCATGAGCAGTTCTTC; CDR3 protein: CASRYDRAHEQFF
clone size: NA; V gene: TRBV15; D gene: NA; J gene: TRBJ1-5; CDR3 DNA: TGTGCCACCAGCATTGGTGGCTACAATCAGCCCCAGCATTTT; CDR3 protein: CATSIGGYNQPQHF